This paragraph reports one T cell receptor (beta chain). The entry originates in a study of T-cell reconstitution after alpha-beta-depleted transplantation in children. Trimming removed 7 bases from V and 0 bases from J; junction bases left unmatched: 11. There are 17 residues in the CDR3. Per germline, CDR1 SQVTM and CDR2 ANQGSEA. Molecular barcoding with unique molecular identifiers was used for the TCRbeta library. TCRdb fed the PCR reads into MiXCR, producing one record per CDR3 protein. The sample holds hundreds of thousands of distinct CDR3 sequences, about 31% seen once. The V and J genes are TRBV29-1 and TRBJ2-6; TRBD2 matches 8 bases. This clonotype originated in a human donor who donated a stem cell graft to a child with aplastic anemia. The starting material was PBMCs from the stem cell graft donor, obtained from the stem cell graft. For the CDR3, the DNA is TGCAGCGCCCGAACTAGCGGTCTTCGCTCTGGGGCCAACGTCCTGACTTTC. It is translated as CSARTSGLRSGANVLTF.